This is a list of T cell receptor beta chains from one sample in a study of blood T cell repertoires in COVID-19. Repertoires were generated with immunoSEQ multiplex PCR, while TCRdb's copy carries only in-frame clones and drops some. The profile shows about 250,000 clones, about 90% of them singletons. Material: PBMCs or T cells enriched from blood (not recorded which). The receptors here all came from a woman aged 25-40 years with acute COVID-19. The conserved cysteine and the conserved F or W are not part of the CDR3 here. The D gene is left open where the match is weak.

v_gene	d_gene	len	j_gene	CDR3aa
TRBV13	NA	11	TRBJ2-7	ASSLTSTYEQY
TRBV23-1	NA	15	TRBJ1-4	ASSQPEPESANEKLF
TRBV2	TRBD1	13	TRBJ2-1	ASRGDRPPYNEQF
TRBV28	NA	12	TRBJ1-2	ASSLSGGNYGYT
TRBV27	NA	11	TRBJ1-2	ASSQGFADGYT
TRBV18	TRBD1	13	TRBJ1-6	ASSSGQGAVSPLH
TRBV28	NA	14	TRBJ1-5	ASSLDRSYSNQPQH
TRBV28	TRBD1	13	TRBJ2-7	ASSEIRQGAYEQY
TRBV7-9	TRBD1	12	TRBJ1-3	ASSLTGVGNTIY
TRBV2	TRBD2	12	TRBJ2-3	ASSAVTSGDTQY
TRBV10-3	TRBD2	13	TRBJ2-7	AISEGGGINYEQY
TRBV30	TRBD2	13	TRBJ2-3	AMGLAGDSTDTQY
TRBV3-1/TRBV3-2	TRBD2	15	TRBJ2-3	ASSQASSGGASDTQY
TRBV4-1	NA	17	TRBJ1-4	ASSQGPRLGRATNEKLF
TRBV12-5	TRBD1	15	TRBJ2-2	ASGLVLGQGGTGELF
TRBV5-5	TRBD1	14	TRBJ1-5	ASSLDRGGSNQPQH
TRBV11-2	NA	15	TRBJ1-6	ASSLDFGGAWNSPLH
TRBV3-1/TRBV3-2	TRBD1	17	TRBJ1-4	ASSQEGTGIGETNEKLF
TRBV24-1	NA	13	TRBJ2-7	ATKSRDQHGNEQY
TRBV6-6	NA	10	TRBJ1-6	ASRSYNSPLH
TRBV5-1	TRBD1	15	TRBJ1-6	ASSWGTVTPGASPLH
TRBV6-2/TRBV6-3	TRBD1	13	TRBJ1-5	ASSYSGQGDQPQH
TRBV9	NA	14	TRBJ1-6	ASSVGGGPYNSPLH
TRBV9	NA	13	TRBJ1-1	ASSVAAGLNTEAF
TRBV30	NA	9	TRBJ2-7	AWSLSYEQY
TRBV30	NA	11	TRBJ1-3	AWSVFSGNTIY
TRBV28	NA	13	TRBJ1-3	ASSIGGTTGNTIY
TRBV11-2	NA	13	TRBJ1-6	ASSQTGTQNSPLH
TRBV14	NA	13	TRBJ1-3	ASSPRGVSGNTIY
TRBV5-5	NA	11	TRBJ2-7	ASSLDISYEQY
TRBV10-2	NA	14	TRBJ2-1	ASSESSGRWNNEQF
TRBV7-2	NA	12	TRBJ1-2	ASSLLQGGDGYT
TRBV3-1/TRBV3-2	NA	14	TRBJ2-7	ASSPTRGRGPNEQY
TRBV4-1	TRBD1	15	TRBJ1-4	ASSHGTGASTNEKLF
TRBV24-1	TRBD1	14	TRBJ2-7	ATSETGTGGRYEQY
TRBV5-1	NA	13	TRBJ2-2	ASSLGQSNTGELF
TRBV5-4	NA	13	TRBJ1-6	ASSFTGTRNSPLH
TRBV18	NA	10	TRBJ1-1	ASSPEGTEAF
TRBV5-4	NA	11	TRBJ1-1	ASSLLIGGEAF
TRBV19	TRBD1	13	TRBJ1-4	ASKRGQGADEKLF
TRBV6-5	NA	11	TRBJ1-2	ASRATVNYGYT
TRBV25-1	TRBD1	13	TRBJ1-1	ASSSVDRGPSEAF
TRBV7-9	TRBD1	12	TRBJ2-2	ASSPTGDTGELF
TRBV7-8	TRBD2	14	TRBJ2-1	ASSRGLAGGWDEQF
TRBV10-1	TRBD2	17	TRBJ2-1	ASSTVPLTSGGLYNEQF
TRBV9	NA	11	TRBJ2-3	ASSVLTADTQY
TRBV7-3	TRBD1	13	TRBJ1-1	ASSVRQGSGTEAF
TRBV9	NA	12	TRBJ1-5	ASSVGEINQPQH
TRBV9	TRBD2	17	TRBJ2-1	ASSAPTGTSGGAPNEQF
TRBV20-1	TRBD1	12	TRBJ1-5	SASSGGSNQPQH
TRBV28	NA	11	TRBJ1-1	ASSSPGATRAF